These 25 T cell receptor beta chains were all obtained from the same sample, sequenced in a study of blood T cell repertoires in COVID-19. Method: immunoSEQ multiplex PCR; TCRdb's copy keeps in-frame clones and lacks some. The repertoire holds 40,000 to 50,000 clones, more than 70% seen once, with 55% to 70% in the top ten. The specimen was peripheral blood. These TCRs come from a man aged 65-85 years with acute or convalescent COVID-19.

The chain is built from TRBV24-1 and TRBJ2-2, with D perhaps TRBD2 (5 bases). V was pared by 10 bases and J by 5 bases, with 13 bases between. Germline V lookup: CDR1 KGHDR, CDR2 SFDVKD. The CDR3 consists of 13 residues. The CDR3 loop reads CATRDWVTGELFF. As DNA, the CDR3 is TGTGCCACTCGGGATTGGGTAACCGGGGAGCTGTTTTTT.

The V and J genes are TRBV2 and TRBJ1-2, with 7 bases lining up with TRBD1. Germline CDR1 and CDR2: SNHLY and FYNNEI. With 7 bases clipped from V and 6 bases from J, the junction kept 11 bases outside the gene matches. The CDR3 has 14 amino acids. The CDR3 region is CASIIEDRSHGYTF. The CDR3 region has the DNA TGTGCCAGCATTATTGAGGACAGGTCGCATGGCTACACCTTC.

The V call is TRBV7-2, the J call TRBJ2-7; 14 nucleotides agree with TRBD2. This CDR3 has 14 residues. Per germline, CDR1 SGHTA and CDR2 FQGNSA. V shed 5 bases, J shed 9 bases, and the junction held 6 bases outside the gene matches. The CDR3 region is CASSPGLAGDWQYF. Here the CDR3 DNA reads TGTGCCAGCAGCCCGGGACTAGCGGGAGATTGGCAGTACTTC.

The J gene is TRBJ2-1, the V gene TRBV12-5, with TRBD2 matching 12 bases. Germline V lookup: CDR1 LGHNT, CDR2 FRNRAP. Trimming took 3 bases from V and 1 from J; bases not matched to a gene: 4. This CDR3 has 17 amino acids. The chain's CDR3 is CASGLTSGGISYNEQFF. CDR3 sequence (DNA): TGTGCTAGTGGTTTAACTAGCGGGGGGATATCCTACAATGAGCAGTTCTTC. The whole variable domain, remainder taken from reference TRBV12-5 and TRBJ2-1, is DARVTQTPRHKVTEMGQEVTMRCQPILGHNTVFWYRQTMMQGLELLAYFRNRAPLDDSGMPKDRFSAEMPDATLATLKIQPSEPRDSAVYFCASGLTSGGISYNEQFFGPGTRLTVL.

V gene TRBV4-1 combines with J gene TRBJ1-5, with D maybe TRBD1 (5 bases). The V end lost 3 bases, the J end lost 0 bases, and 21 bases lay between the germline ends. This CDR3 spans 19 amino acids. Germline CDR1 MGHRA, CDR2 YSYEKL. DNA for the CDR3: TGCGCCAGCAGCCAGACAGTCTTCGGTATAAGGTATAGCAATCAGCCCCAGCATTTT. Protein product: CASSQTVFGIRYSNQPQHF.

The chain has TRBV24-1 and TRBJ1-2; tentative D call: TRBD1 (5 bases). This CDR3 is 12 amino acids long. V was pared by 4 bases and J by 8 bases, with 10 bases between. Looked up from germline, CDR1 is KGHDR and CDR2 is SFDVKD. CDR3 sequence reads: CATSDRAWGYTF. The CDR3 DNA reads TGTGCCACCAGTGACAGGGCCTGGGGCTACACCTTC.

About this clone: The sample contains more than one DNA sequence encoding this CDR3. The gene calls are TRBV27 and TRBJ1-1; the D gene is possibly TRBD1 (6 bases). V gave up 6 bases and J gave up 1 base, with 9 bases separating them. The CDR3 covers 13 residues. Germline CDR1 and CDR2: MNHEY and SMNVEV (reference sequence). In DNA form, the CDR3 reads TGTGCCAGCAGCCAACAGGGGAACACTGAAGCTTTCTTT. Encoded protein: CASSQQGNTEAFF.

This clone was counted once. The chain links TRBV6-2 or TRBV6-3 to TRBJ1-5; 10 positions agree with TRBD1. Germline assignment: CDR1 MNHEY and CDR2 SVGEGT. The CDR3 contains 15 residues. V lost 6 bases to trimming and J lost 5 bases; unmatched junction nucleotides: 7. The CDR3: CASSHSGTGDQPQHF. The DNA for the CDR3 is TGTGCCAGCAGCCACTCGGGGACAGGGGATCAGCCCCAGCATTTT.

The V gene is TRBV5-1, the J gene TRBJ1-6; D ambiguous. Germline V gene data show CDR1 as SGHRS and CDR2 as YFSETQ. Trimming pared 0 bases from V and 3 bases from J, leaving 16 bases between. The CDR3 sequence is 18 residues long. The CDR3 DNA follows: TGCGCCAGCAGCTTGGTGGGCAGCCACCTCTTCTATAATTCACCCCTCCACTTT. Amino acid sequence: CASSLVGSHLFYNSPLHF. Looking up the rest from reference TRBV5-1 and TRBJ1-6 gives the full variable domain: KAGVTQTPRYLIKTRGQQVTLSCSPISGHRSVSWYQQTPGQGLQFLFEYFSETQRNKGNFPGRFSGRQFSNSRSEMNVSTLELGDSALYLCASSLVGSHLFYNSPLHFGNGTRLTVT.

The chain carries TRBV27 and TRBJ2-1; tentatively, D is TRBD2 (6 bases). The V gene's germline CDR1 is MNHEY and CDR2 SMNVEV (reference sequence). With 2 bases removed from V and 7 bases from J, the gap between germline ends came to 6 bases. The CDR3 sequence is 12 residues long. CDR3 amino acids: CASSLGRNEQFF. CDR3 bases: TGTGCCAGCAGTTTAGGGAGGAATGAGCAGTTCTTC.

The CDR3 protein is CASSLGAGAEDTQYF. The CDR3 nucleotides are TGTGCCAGCAGCCTTGGAGCGGGGGCTGAAGATACGCAGTATTTT. This sequence joins TRBV3-1 (or the pseudogene TRBV3-2) and TRBJ2-3; 8 positions agree with TRBD2. V dropped 4 bases and J dropped 5; count of bases not matched to a gene: 8. CDR1 is LGHDT, CDR2 YNNKEL, per germline (reference sequence). The CDR3 is made up of 15 amino acids.

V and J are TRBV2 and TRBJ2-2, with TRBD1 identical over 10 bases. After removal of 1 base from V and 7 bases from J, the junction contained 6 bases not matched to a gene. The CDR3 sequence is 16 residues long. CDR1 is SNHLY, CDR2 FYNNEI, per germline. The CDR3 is CASSEGDRGIGGELFF. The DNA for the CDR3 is TGTGCCAGCAGTGAAGGGGACAGGGGTATAGGCGGGGAGCTGTTTTTT.

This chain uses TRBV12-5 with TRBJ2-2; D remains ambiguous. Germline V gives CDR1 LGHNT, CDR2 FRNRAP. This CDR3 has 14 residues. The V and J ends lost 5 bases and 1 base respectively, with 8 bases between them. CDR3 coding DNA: TGTGCTAGTGGTGCCACGGTGAACACCGGGGAGCTGTTTTTT. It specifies CASGATVNTGELFF.

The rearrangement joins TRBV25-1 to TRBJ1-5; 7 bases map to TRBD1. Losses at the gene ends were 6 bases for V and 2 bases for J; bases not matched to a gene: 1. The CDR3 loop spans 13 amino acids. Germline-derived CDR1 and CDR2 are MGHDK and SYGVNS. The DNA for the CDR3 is TGTGCCAGCAGGGGGACAGGCAATCAGCCCCAGCATTTT. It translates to CASRGTGNQPQHF.

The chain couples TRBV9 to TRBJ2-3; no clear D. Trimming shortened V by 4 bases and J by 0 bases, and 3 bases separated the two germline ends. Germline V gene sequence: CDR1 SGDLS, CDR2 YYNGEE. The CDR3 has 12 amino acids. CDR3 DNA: TGTGCCAGCAGCCTCAGCACAGATACGCAGTATTTT. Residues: CASSLSTDTQYF.

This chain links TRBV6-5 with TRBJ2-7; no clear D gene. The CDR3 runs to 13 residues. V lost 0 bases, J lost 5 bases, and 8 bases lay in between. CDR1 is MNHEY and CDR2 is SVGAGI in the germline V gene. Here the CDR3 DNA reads TGTGCCAGCAGTTACTCGAGGCGAGACGAGCAGTACTTC. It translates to CASSYSRRDEQYF.

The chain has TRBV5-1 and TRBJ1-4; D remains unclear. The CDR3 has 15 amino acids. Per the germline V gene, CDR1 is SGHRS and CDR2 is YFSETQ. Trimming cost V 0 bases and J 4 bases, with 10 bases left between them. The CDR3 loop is CASSLATQNNEKLFF. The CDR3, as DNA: TGCGCCAGCAGCTTGGCCACACAGAATAATGAAAAACTGTTTTTT.

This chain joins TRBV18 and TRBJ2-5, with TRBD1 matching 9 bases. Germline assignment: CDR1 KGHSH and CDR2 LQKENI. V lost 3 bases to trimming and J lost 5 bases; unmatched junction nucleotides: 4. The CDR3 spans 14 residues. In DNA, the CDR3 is TGTGCCAGCTCACCCGGGACAGGGTTGGAGACCCAGTACTTC. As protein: CASSPGTGLETQYF.

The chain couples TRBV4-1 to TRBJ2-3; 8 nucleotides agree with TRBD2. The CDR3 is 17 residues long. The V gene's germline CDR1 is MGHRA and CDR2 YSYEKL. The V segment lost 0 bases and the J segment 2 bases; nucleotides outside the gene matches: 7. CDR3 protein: CASSQDKGLDFTDTQYF. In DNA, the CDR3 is TGCGCCAGCAGCCAAGATAAGGGACTAGACTTCACAGATACGCAGTATTTT.

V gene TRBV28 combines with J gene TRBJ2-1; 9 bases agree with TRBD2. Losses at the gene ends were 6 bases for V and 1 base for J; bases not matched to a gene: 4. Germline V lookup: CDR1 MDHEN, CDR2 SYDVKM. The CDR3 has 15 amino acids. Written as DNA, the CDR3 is TGTGCCAGCAGGGGGGGACTAGCTTCCTACAATGAGCAGTTCTTC. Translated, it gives CASRGGLASYNEQFF.

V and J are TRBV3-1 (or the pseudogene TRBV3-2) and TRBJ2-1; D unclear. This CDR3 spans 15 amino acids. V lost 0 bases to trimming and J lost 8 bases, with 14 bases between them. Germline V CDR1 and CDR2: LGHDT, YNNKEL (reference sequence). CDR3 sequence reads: CASSQELLEHHEQFF. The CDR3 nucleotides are TGTGCCAGCAGCCAAGAGTTGCTCGAACATCATGAGCAGTTCTTC.

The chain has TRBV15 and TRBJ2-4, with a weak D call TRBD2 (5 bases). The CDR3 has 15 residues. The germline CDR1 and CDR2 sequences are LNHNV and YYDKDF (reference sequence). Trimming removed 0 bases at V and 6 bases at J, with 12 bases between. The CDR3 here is CATSRDRAEGNIQYF. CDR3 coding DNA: TGTGCCACCAGCAGAGATCGGGCTGAGGGAAACATTCAGTACTTC.

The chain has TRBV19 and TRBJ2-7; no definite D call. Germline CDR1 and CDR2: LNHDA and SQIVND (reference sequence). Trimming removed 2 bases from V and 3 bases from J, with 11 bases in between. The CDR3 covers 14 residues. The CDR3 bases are TGTGCCAGTAGTATAAGAGACGACAACTACGAGCAGTACTTC. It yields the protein CASSIRDDNYEQYF.

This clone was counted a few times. In DNA, the CDR3 is TGTGCCAGTACCTCCGGTGGGCCACCTAACTATGGCTACACCTTC. It yields the protein CASTSGGPPNYGYTF. The chain has TRBV19 and TRBJ1-2; D gene unclear. Germline CDR1 LNHDA, CDR2 SQIVND (reference sequence). The CDR3 loop spans 15 amino acids. Trimming took off 7 bases at V and 0 bases at J, with 15 bases between the two ends.

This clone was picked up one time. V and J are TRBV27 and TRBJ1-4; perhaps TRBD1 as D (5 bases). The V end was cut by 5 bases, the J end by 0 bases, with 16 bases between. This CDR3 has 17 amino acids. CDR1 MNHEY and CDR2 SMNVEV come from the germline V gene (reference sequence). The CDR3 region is CASSPTPFRATNEKLFF. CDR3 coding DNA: TGTGCCAGCAGTCCTACACCATTCAGGGCAACTAATGAAAAACTGTTTTTT.